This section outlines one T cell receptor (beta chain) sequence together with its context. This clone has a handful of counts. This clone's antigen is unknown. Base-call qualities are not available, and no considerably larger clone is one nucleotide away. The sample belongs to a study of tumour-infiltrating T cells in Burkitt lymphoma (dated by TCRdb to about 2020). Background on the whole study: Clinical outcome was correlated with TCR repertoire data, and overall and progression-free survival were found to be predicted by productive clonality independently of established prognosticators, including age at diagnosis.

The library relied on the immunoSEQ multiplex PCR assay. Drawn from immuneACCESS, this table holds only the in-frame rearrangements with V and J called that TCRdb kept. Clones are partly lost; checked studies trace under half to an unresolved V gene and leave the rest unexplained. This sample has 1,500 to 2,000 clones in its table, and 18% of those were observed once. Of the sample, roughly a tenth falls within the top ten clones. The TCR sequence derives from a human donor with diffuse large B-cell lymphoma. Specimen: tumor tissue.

The CDR3 sequence is CASSLVLAGDTQYF. The bases are TGTGCCAGCAGCTTAGTCCTAGCGGGAGATACGCAGTATTTT. Recombination joined TRBV11-2 with TRBJ2-3, and 8 junctional nucleotides match TRBD2. After removal of 1 base from V and 5 bases from J, the junction retains 2 bases not matched to a gene. CDR1 SGHAT and CDR2 FQNNGV were looked up in the germline V gene. From cysteine to phenylalanine, the CDR3 is 14 amino acids long. Only the CDR3 region is kept as DNA, spanning 42 bases read in frame from base 1.